The rows below give T cell receptor beta chains drawn from one sample of a study of blood T cells in healthy people across ages. TCRdb independently ran MiXCR on the 5' RACE reads; one entry per CDR3 protein. The data show about 510,000 distinct CDR3 sequences, about 28% seen once. These data also formed part of another study, on T cells of mothers and their children.

The sequenced sample consisted of blood. These receptors came from a boy younger than 10 in good health. Each CDR3 is given with its conserved first and last residue. A D gene is named only where the DNA matches it firmly. Only part of the rows carry a size: once, few, many, or a class if the clone is expanded.

size | J | D | V | CDR3 | DNA
few | TRBJ1-2 | TRBD1 | TRBV9 | CASSAGGPFYGYTF | TGTGCCAGCAGCGCAGGGGGCCCTTTCTATGGCTACACCTTC
few | TRBJ2-1 | NA | TRBV7-9 | CASSPPSEVGKFF | TGTGCCAGCAGTCCACCAAGCGAGGTCGGGAAGTTCTTC
many | TRBJ1-2 | NA | TRBV12-3/TRBV12-4 | CASSLGGGYTF | TGTGCCAGCAGTTTAGGTGGTGGCTACACCTTC
few | TRBJ2-5 | TRBD2 | TRBV2 | CACSGDVEETQYF | TGTGCCTGCAGCGGGGACGTGGAAGAGACCCAGTACTTC
few | TRBJ1-2 | NA | TRBV27 | CASSLQGSDYGYTF | TGTGCCAGCAGTTTACAGGGGTCCGATTATGGCTACACCTTC
NA | TRBJ1-2 | NA | TRBV20-1 | CSARSGTVDGYTF | TGCAGTGCTCGGTCCGGTACCGTTGATGGCTACACCTTC
few | TRBJ2-5 | NA | TRBV7-8 | CASSLGPIKETQYF | TGTGCCAGCAGCTTAGGTCCCATTAAAGAGACCCAGTACTTC
NA | TRBJ2-4 | NA | TRBV15 | CATSLLTSAKNIQYF | TGTGCCACCAGCCTACTTACGTCAGCCAAAAACATTCAGTACTTC
NA | TRBJ2-5 | NA | TRBV6-2/TRBV6-3 | CASWDNPYQETQYF | TGTGCCAGCTGGGACAATCCGTACCAAGAGACCCAGTACTTC
few | TRBJ2-7 | NA | TRBV7-2 | CAIPRGLSEQYF | TGTGCCATCCCTCGGGGTTTGAGCGAGCAGTACTTC
few | TRBJ2-1 | NA | TRBV5-1 | CASSLAREGNNEQFF | TGCGCCAGCAGCTTGGCCCGCGAGGGGAACAATGAGCAGTTCTTC
few | TRBJ1-2 | NA | TRBV12-3/TRBV12-4 | CASSHGNGYTF | TGTGCCAGCAGCCACGGTAATGGCTACACCTTC
NA | TRBJ2-1 | TRBD1 | TRBV6-2/TRBV6-3 | CASRTGGSEQFF | TGTGCCAGCAGGACAGGGGGCAGTGAGCAGTTCTTC
NA | TRBJ2-5 | NA | TRBV19 | CATSTPWTQGRETQYF | TGTGCCACCTCCACCCCCTGGACACAGGGGAGGGAGACCCAGTACTTC
NA | TRBJ2-1 | NA | TRBV11-2 | CASSAGLAPYNEQFF | TGTGCCAGCAGCGCGGGACTTGCCCCCTACAATGAGCAGTTCTTC
few | TRBJ2-5 | NA | TRBV6-6 | CASSGSGDRDYF | TGTGCCAGCAGTGGGAGTGGGGACCGAGATTACTTC
NA | TRBJ2-5 | NA | TRBV6-2/TRBV6-3 | CASRLGLEETQYF | TGTGCCAGCAGACTGGGACTCGAAGAGACCCAGTACTTC
few | TRBJ1-3 | NA | TRBV5-1 | CASSLEFLHSGNTIYF | TGCGCCAGCAGCTTGGAATTCCTCCACTCTGGAAACACCATATATTTT
NA | TRBJ2-5 | TRBD1 | TRBV6-5 | CASKTGTGGAETQYF | TGTGCCAGCAAAACCGGGACAGGGGGCGCGGAGACCCAGTACTTC
NA | TRBJ2-1 | NA | TRBV6-1 | CASSEKQSYNEQFF | TGTGCCAGCAGTGAAAAACAGTCCTACAATGAGCAGTTCTTC
few | TRBJ2-7 | NA | TRBV4-3 | CASSQDYRNEQYF | TGCGCCAGCAGCCAAGATTACAGGAACGAGCAGTACTTC
few | TRBJ2-7 | TRBD2 | TRBV20-1 | CSARGGGGSEQYF | TGCAGTGCTAGAGGAGGCGGGGGGTCCGAGCAGTACTTC
few | TRBJ2-4 | TRBD1 | TRBV27 | CTSGNRGDIQYF | TGTACCAGCGGCAACAGGGGGGACATTCAGTACTTC
NA | TRBJ2-7 | NA | TRBV7-2 | CASSLGRETGIFYEQYF | TGTGCCAGCAGCTTAGGTCGGGAGACAGGGATCTTCTACGAGCAGTACTTC
NA | TRBJ1-6 | TRBD1 | TRBV12-5 | CASGLLGQGNSPLHF | TGTGCTAGTGGTTTGCTTGGACAGGGCAATTCACCCCTCCACTTT
NA | TRBJ2-3 | TRBD2 | TRBV9 | CASSPAVAGGMDTQYF | TGTGCCAGCAGCCCAGCGGTAGCGGGGGGGATGGATACGCAGTATTTT
NA | TRBJ1-1 | NA | TRBV12-3/TRBV12-4 | CASSFAWDTEAFF | TGTGCCAGCAGTTTTGCATGGGACACTGAAGCTTTCTTT
NA | TRBJ2-5 | NA | TRBV7-2 | CASSRRGQDRETQYF | TGTGCCAGCAGCCGCCGAGGGCAGGATCGGGAGACCCAGTACTTC